One sample yielded the 3 T cell receptor beta chains listed below, sequenced in a study of OX40 agonist ivuxolimab in advanced cancers. Assay used: immunoSEQ multiplex PCR; TCRdb lists only in-frame clones, some missing. The sample yields under 65,000 clones, approximately 90% seen once. The input for sequencing was CD4+ or CD8+ T cells sorted from blood, taken in a trial of the OX40 agonist ivuxolimab. The origin of the receptors is an adult with an advanced solid tumor such as melanoma, head and neck, liver or kidney cancer.

The chain combines TRBV7-2 with TRBJ2-1; 10 bases align to TRBD2. Germline V gene data show CDR1 as SGHTA and CDR2 as FQGNSA. Unmatched junction bases numbered 7, after V lost 1 base and J lost 7 bases. The CDR3 is made up of 16 amino acids. The CDR3 bases are TGTGCCAGCAGCTTAGTTCTAGCGGGAGCTAGGAATGAGCAGTTCTTC. It is translated as CASSLVLAGARNEQFF.

The rearrangement links TRBV19 to TRBJ1-2; D might be TRBD1 (5 bases). Trimming removed 5 bases from V and 2 bases from J, with 15 bases in between. Germline lookup yields CDR1 LNHDA and CDR2 SQIVND (reference sequence). This CDR3 is 15 amino acids long. The CDR3 DNA follows: TGTGCCAGTAGTCCGCGACAGCGACTAAACTATGGCTACACCTTC. Translated, it gives CASSPRQRLNYGYTF.

This clone occurred once. The V and J genes are TRBV30 and TRBJ2-7, with 9 bases aligning to TRBD1. Germline CDR1 is GTSNPN and CDR2 is SVGIG (reference sequence). The CDR3 has 14 residues. V lost 3 bases and J lost 3; bases outside the gene matches: 6. The CDR3 sequence is CAWSLEDRGYEQYF. CDR3 bases: TGTGCCTGGAGCCTTGAGGACAGGGGCTACGAGCAGTACTTC. The full variable domain, in which reference TRBV30 and TRBJ2-7 provide the parts outside the CDR3, is SQTIHQWPATLVQPVGSPLSLECTVEGTSNPNLYWYRQAAGRGLQLLFYSVGIGQISSEVPQNLSASRPQDRQFILSSKKLLLSDSGFYLCAWSLEDRGYEQYFGPGTRLTVT.